This record looks at one T cell receptor beta chain sequence and its context. The sample is drawn from a study of blood T cell repertoires in COVID-19. In the study overall: T cells, B-cell-depleted T cells, or PBMCs supplied cDNA or gDNA.

Using immunoSEQ multiplex PCR, the repertoire was profiled, and TCRdb retains in-frame clones only, with some absent. In the table there are approximately 300,000 clones, just under 90% of which are singletons. CDR1 is SGDLS, CDR2 YYNGEE, per germline. V shed 6 bases, J shed 5 bases, and the junction held 7 bases outside the gene matches. This CDR3 spans 14 amino acids. V gene TRBV9 combines with J gene TRBJ2-2, with 7 nucleotides matching TRBD2. Sequencing was performed on peripheral blood. The TCR comes from a woman aged 40 to 50 with acute or convalescent COVID-19. CDR3 sequence: CASMGGAGTGELFF. In DNA, the CDR3 is TGTGCCAGCATGGGAGGGGCGGGTACCGGGGAGCTGTTTTTT.